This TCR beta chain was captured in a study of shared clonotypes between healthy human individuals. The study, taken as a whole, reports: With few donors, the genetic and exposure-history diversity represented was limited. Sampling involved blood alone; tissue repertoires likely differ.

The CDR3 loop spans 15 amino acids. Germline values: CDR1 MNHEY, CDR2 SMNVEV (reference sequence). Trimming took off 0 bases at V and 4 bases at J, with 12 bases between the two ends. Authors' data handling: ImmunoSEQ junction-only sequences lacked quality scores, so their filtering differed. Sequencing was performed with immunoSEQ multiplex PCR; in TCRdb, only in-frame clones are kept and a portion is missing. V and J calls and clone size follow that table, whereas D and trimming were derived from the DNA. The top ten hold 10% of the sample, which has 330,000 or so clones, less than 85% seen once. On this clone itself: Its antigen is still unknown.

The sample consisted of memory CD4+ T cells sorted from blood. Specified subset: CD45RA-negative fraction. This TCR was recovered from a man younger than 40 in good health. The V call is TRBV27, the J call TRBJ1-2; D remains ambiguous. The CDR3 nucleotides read TGTGCCAGCAGTTTATCGACAAATCGGGTCTATGGCTACACCTTC. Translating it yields CASSLSTNRVYGYTF.